The 21 T cell receptor beta chains below all came from one sample that was sequenced in a study of T cells in Graves' hyperthyroidism and ophthalmopathy. Amplified TCR beta CDR3 regions came from RNA transcripts. A first-round RT-PCR of the TCR CDR3 used the HTBI primer set. TCRdb fed the multiplex PCR reads into MiXCR, producing one record per CDR3 protein. Found here are roughly 510,000 distinct CDR3 sequences, less than 25% of them singletons; the top ten hold around 27%. The sequenced sample was blood. The receptors come from a man between 18 and 35 years old with Graves' hyperthyroidism.

This clonotype was recorded at least ten times. The chain joins TRBV15 to TRBJ1-5; 7 bases are shared with TRBD1. The ends lost 4 bases at V and 4 bases at J; junction bases unmatched: 4. Germline V gene sequence: CDR1 LNHNV, CDR2 YYDKDF (reference sequence). The CDR3 is made up of 14 amino acids. The CDR3 is CATSMIQGNQPQHF. CDR3 DNA: TGTGCCACCAGCATGATACAGGGGAATCAGCCCCAGCATTTT.

The V and J genes are TRBV4-2 and TRBJ2-7, with D perhaps TRBD1 (5 bases). The V end lost 4 bases, the J end lost 3 bases, and 13 bases lay between the germline ends. There are 14 residues in the CDR3. Per the germline V gene, CDR1 is LGHNA and CDR2 is YNFKEQ. In DNA, the CDR3 is TGTGCCAGCAGCCCCCGGGTGGGGCTCTACGAGCAGTACTTC. This encodes CASSPRVGLYEQYF.

Ten or more counts support this clonotype. The chain carries TRBV10-3 and TRBJ2-7; D tentatively reads TRBD1 or TRBD2 (5 bases each). The CDR3 contains 14 residues. V dropped 6 bases and J dropped 0 bases, with 12 bases sitting between them. Germline V gives CDR1 ENHRY, CDR2 SYGVKD. The CDR3 nucleotides are TGTGCCATCAGGCCGGGACCGAGCTCCTACGAGCAGTACTTC. Protein product: CAIRPGPSSYEQYF.

As for this clonotype: This may stem from a read error, because a much larger clone lies one nucleotide away. The CDR3 spells CASSQKPHYSGEQYF. The CDR3 region has the DNA TGCGCCAGCAGCCAAAAACCTCACTACTCGGGCGAGCAGTACTTC. The chain employs TRBV4-1 and TRBJ2-7; no definite D call. The CDR3 runs 15 residues. Germline assignment: CDR1 MGHRA and CDR2 YSYEKL. V lost 2 bases to trimming and J lost 6 bases, with 17 bases between them.

This clonotype has at least ten counts. The chain uses TRBV7-2 and TRBJ2-5, with 7 nucleotides matching TRBD1. The CDR3 is 15 residues long. Trimming removed 0 bases from V and 1 base from J; junction bases left unmatched: 2. The germline V gene has CDR1 SGHTA and CDR2 FQGNSA. DNA of the CDR3: TGTGCCAGCAGCTTAGCTGGACAGGCCCAAGAGACCCAGTACTTC. Amino acids: CASSLAGQAQETQYF.

This clonotype was seen repeatedly, ten times or more. V and J are TRBV28 and TRBJ2-7, with D unclear. Germline V gene sequence: CDR1 MDHEN, CDR2 SYDVKM. Trimming left V 2 bases short and J 4 bases short, with 18 bases between. This CDR3 has 16 amino acids. CDR3 nucleotide sequence: TGTGCCAGCAGTTTACCCCAGAGTGCTAAGGGTTACGAGCAGTACTTC. Its translation is CASSLPQSAKGYEQYF.

This sequence joins TRBV11-3 and TRBJ1-1; the D is unclear. The CDR3 is 14 residues long. V lost 3 bases and J 0 bases, leaving 8 bases between the germline ends. Germline lookup yields CDR1 SGHNT and CDR2 YENEEA. CDR3 DNA: TGTGCCAGCAGCTTTTGGCAGTTGAACACTGAAGCTTTCTTT. It yields the protein CASSFWQLNTEAFF.

In regard to this clonotype: One end of the junction varies from germline; a read error may be responsible. The gene calls are TRBV28 and TRBJ2-4, with 8 bases that match TRBD1. This CDR3 has 14 residues. Germline-derived CDR1 and CDR2 are MDHEN and SYDVKM. The CDR3 DNA is TGTGCCAGCAGTTTACTACAGGGGGGAAACATTAAGTACTTC. Protein product: CASSLLQGGNIKYF.

Details on this clonotype: The conserved final phenylalanine or tryptophan is absent from the CDR3, which likely points to a read error. This chain connects TRBV2 to TRBJ1-1; D remains ambiguous. Germline V lookup: CDR1 SNHLY, CDR2 FYNNEI. CDR3 length: 11 amino acids. V was clipped by 6 bases and J by 8 bases, with 10 bases between them. The CDR3 nucleotides read TGTGCCAGCAGGCGCGAGGGAGAAGCTTTCGTT. This encodes CASRREGEAFV.

This clonotype was seen ten or more times. The chain carries TRBV7-2 and TRBJ2-7; D may be TRBD1 or TRBD2 (5 bases each). Per germline, CDR1 SGHTA and CDR2 FQGNSA. The CDR3 totals 15 residues. Trimming removed 4 bases at V and 7 bases at J, with 20 bases between. DNA of the CDR3: TGTGCCAGCAGCTCGGAACTTGGGACGGAAAAGGAGCAGTACTTC. Residues: CASSSELGTEKEQYF. The entire variable domain, with the rest obtained from reference TRBV7-2 and TRBJ2-7, is as follows: GAGVSQSPSNKVTEKGKDVELRCDPISGHTALYWYRQSLGQGLEFLIYFQGNSAPDKSGLPSDRFSAERTGGSVSTLTIQRTQQEDSAVYLCASSSELGTEKEQYFGPGTRLTVT.

The sample holds many counts of this clonotype. V gene TRBV2 combines with J gene TRBJ1-3; no reliable D call. With 1 base removed from V and 2 bases from J, the gap between germline ends came to 6 bases. The germline V gene encodes CDR1 SNHLY and CDR2 FYNNEI. This CDR3 contains 14 residues. The CDR3 nucleotides are TGTGCCAGCAGTGAAGGCAGGACTGGAAACACCATATATTTT. The encoded protein is CASSEGRTGNTIYF. The full variable domain, its missing parts supplied by reference TRBV2 and TRBJ1-3, is EPEVTQTPSHQVTQMGQEVILRCVPISNHLYFYWYRQILGQKVEFLVSFYNNEISEKSEIFDDQFSVERPDGSNFTLKIRSTKLEDSAMYFCASSEGRTGNTIYFGEGSWLTVV.

This clonotype was recorded a few times. V gene TRBV19 combines with J gene TRBJ2-2; the match to TRBD1 covers 7 bases. Trimming took 3 bases from V and 7 from J; bases not matched to a gene: 8. This CDR3 comprises 15 residues. From germline, CDR1 is LNHDA and CDR2 SQIVND (reference sequence). CDR3 loop: CASSMETGLIGELFF. The CDR3 coding sequence is TGTGCCAGTAGTATGGAGACAGGGCTAATCGGGGAGCTGTTTTTT.

At least ten counts were recorded for this clonotype. This sequence joins TRBV19 and TRBJ2-2, with a tentative D call TRBD1 (6 bases). The CDR3 consists of 16 residues. Germline CDR1 and CDR2: LNHDA and SQIVND (reference sequence). Trimming left V 1 base short and J 3 bases short, with 12 bases between. The CDR3 DNA sequence: TGTGCCAGTAGTATAGGTGGGGGCGCGTACACCGGGGAGCTGTTTTTT. It translates to CASSIGGGAYTGELFF.

The chain links TRBV19 to TRBJ1-2; D is undetermined. The ends were cut back, 8 bases at V and 5 bases at J, with 21 bases in the middle. The CDR3 is 15 residues long. Germline V gene sequence: CDR1 LNHDA, CDR2 SQIVND (reference sequence). In DNA, the CDR3 is TGTGCCAGTTCTCCCCGGGCGGTCGGATCTTATGGCTACACCTTC. Amino acids: CASSPRAVGSYGYTF.

As regards this clonotype: Germline and junction disagree at one end, which may indicate a read error. The V and J genes are TRBV28 and TRBJ1-5; 9 bases match TRBD1. The CDR3 spans 14 residues. The germline gives CDR1 MDHEN, CDR2 SYDVKM. This chain's CDR3 is CASEDRGVNQPQHF. The CDR3 DNA reads as TGTGCCAGTGAAGACAGGGGGGTCAATCAGCCTCAGCATTTT.

The sample holds many counts of this clonotype. The CDR3 nucleotides are TGTGCCAGCAAAAACGTGTATGGCTACACCTTC. It specifies CASKNVYGYTF. This chain uses TRBV6-1 with TRBJ1-2, with D uncertain. Looked up from germline, CDR1 is MNHNS and CDR2 is SASEGT. There are 11 residues in the CDR3. The V end lost 7 bases, the J end lost 5 bases, and 8 bases lay between the germline ends.

The chain joins TRBV6-1 to TRBJ1-2; 9 nucleotides agree with TRBD1. CDR3 length: 14 residues. The V and J ends lost 7 bases and 6 bases, in that order; junction bases with no gene match: 9. Germline values: CDR1 MNHNS, CDR2 SASEGT. The CDR3 protein is CASNSGTGTDGYTF. The CDR3 region has the DNA TGTGCCAGCAACTCCGGGACAGGGACGGATGGCTACACCTTC.

This clonotype showed up many times. V and J are TRBV2 and TRBJ1-5, with D possibly matching TRBD1 (5 bases). The ends were cut back, 4 bases at V and 3 bases at J, with 28 bases in the middle. This CDR3 is 20 amino acids long. CDR1 is SNHLY and CDR2 is FYNNEI in the germline V gene. The CDR3 loop reads CASSGPTGTNRARNNQPQHF. CDR3 nucleotide sequence: TGTGCCAGCAGTGGACCTACCGGGACCAATCGGGCTAGGAACAATCAGCCCCAGCATTTT. Full variable domain (outside the CDR3, taken from reference TRBV2 and TRBJ1-5): EPEVTQTPSHQVTQMGQEVILRCVPISNHLYFYWYRQILGQKVEFLVSFYNNEISEKSEIFDDQFSVERPDGSNFTLKIRSTKLEDSAMYFCASSGPTGTNRARNNQPQHFGDGTRLSIL.

This clonotype was recorded at least ten times. The chain carries TRBV6-1 and TRBJ1-2; TRBD1 might be the D (5 bases). CDR1 is MNHNS and CDR2 is SASEGT in the germline V gene. V was shortened by 5 bases and J by 5 bases, with 15 bases between the two germline ends. The CDR3 spans 14 residues. CDR3 loop: CASSTQGPQYGYTF. The CDR3 DNA reads TGTGCCAGCAGTACCCAGGGACCGCAGTATGGCTACACCTTC.

This clonotype was recorded at least ten times. The chain is built from TRBV12-3 or TRBV12-4 and TRBJ2-4, with no clear D. This CDR3 spans 15 amino acids. V shed 2 bases and J shed 0 bases, with 8 bases lying between them. CDR3 coding DNA: TGTGCCAGCAGTTTAAGGACCGTAGCCAAAAACATTCAGTACTTC. It translates to CASSLRTVAKNIQYF.

This clonotype was counted at least ten times. V and J are TRBV10-3 and TRBJ1-3; D is ambiguous. The CDR3 covers 16 residues. Germline CDR1 and CDR2: ENHRY and SYGVKD. V dropped 0 bases and J dropped 11 bases, with 20 bases sitting between them. The CDR3 nucleotides are TGTGCCATCAGTGAGTCAGGCATTACCTCAAGCGCAGCCATATATTTT. It yields the protein CAISESGITSSAAIYF.